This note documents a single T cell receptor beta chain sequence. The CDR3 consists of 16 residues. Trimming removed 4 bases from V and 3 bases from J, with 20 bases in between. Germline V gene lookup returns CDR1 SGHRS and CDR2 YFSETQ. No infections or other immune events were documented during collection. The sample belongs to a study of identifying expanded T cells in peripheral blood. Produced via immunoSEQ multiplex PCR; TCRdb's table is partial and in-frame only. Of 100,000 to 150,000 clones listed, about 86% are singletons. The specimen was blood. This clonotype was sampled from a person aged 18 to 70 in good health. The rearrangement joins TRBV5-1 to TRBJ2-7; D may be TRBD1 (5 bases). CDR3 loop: CASSQDKPSGFYEQYF. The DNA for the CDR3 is TGCGCCAGCAGCCAGGACAAGCCTTCCGGTTTCTACGAGCAGTACTTC.